Listed below are T cell receptor beta chains from one sample, sequenced in a study of blood T cell repertoires in COVID-19. TCRdb's table, derived via immunoSEQ multiplex PCR, lists solely in-frame clones and lacks some. The table has under 200,000 clones, 86% seen once; the top ten hold around 6%. The sequencing input was PBMCs or T cells enriched from blood (not recorded which). Receptors were obtained from a man between 35 and 55 years old with acute COVID-19. The CDR3 runs from the conserved cysteine through the conserved F or W. D genes are given only for firm matches. Clone sizes are given selectively: once, few, many, or a class where the clone is expanded.

size: NA
J: TRBJ1-2
V: TRBV28
D: NA
CDR3: CASSLPTGNGYTF
DNA: TGTGCCAGCAGTTTACCAACAGGGAATGGCTACACCTTC

size: NA
J: TRBJ1-4
V: TRBV12-3/TRBV12-4
D: TRBD1
CDR3: CASSVDRGEKLFF
DNA: TGTGCCAGCAGTGTAGACAGGGGCGAAAAACTGTTTTTT

size: NA
J: TRBJ2-1
V: TRBV7-2
D: TRBD2
CDR3: CASSSVGLAGPPYNEQFF
DNA: TGTGCCAGCAGCTCGGTCGGACTAGCGGGACCTCCCTACAATGAGCAGTTCTTC

size: NA
J: TRBJ2-7
V: TRBV27
D: NA
CDR3: CASSLTRRLADLEQYF
DNA: TGTGCCAGCAGTTTAACTAGACGCTTGGCGGACCTCGAGCAGTACTTC

size: NA
J: TRBJ1-2
V: TRBV6-6
D: TRBD1
CDR3: CASRRPGQGFPNYGYTF
DNA: TGTGCCAGCAGGCGACCGGGACAGGGGTTTCCTAACTATGGCTACACCTTC

size: NA
J: TRBJ2-6
V: TRBV29-1
D: NA
CDR3: CSVTRAGANVLTF
DNA: TGCAGCGTTACTAGGGCTGGGGCCAACGTCCTGACTTTC

size: NA
J: TRBJ2-5
V: TRBV11-2
D: NA
CDR3: CASSLSGWQYQETQYF
DNA: TGTGCCAGCAGCTTGTCAGGGTGGCAGTACCAAGAGACCCAGTACTTC

size: NA
J: TRBJ1-2
V: TRBV4-2
D: NA
CDR3: CASSATGSPQANYGYTF
DNA: TGTGCCAGCAGCGCTACAGGGAGTCCTCAGGCTAACTATGGCTACACCTTC

size: NA
J: TRBJ1-5
V: TRBV7-9
D: TRBD1
CDR3: CASSLGDRGNQPQHF
DNA: TGTGCCAGCAGCTTAGGGGACAGGGGAAATCAGCCCCAGCATTTT

size: NA
J: TRBJ1-5
V: TRBV6-6
D: NA
CDR3: CASSYGGQPQHF
DNA: TGTGCCAGCAGTTACGGTGGCCAGCCCCAGCATTTT

size: NA
J: TRBJ2-7
V: TRBV7-6
D: TRBD2
CDR3: CASSSGAGAIREQYF
DNA: TGTGCCAGCAGCTCCGGGGCGGGAGCAATTCGCGAGCAGTACTTC

size: NA
J: TRBJ1-1
V: TRBV28
D: TRBD1
CDR3: CASIKQGAYTEAFF
DNA: TGTGCCAGCATAAAACAGGGGGCGTACACTGAAGCTTTCTTT

size: NA
J: TRBJ2-5
V: TRBV6-2/TRBV6-3
D: NA
CDR3: CASSGQFLRETQYF
DNA: TGTGCCAGCAGCGGACAATTCTTAAGGGAGACCCAGTACTTC

size: NA
J: TRBJ1-2
V: TRBV10-3
D: TRBD1
CDR3: CAISRDRGTEGYTF
DNA: TGTGCCATCAGCAGGGACAGGGGTACGGAGGGCTACACCTTC

size: once
J: TRBJ2-1
V: TRBV7-3
D: TRBD2
CDR3: CASRYSGGSSYNEQFF
DNA: TGTGCCAGCAGATATAGCGGGGGGAGCTCCTACAATGAGCAGTTCTTC

size: NA
J: TRBJ1-1
V: TRBV19
D: NA
CDR3: CASSIAGSEAFF
DNA: TGTGCCAGTAGTATAGCAGGGTCAGAAGCTTTCTTT

size: NA
J: TRBJ2-5
V: TRBV4-1
D: TRBD2
CDR3: CASSRNSGGQETQYF
DNA: TGCGCCAGCAGCCGGAATAGCGGGGGACAAGAGACCCAGTACTTC

size: NA
J: TRBJ1-5
V: TRBV10-3
D: NA
CDR3: CATGASLLGGDQPQHF
DNA: TGTGCCACCGGGGCCTCATTGCTAGGAGGGGATCAGCCCCAGCATTTT

size: NA
J: TRBJ2-7
V: TRBV4-1
D: NA
CDR3: CASSPREGAYEQYF
DNA: TGCGCCAGCAGCCCCCGAGAGGGTGCCTACGAGCAGTACTTC

size: NA
J: TRBJ2-7
V: TRBV9
D: TRBD1
CDR3: CASSALAGGWDEQYF
DNA: TGTGCCAGCAGCGCCCTAGCAGGGGGCTGGGACGAGCAGTACTTC

size: NA
J: TRBJ2-1
V: TRBV30
D: NA
CDR3: CAWSVRRDGEQFF
DNA: TGTGCCTGGAGTGTCAGGCGGGACGGTGAGCAGTTCTTC

size: NA
J: TRBJ1-1
V: TRBV5-1
D: NA
CDR3: CASSSTVNTEAFF
DNA: TGCGCCAGCAGCTCCACAGTCAACACTGAAGCTTTCTTT

size: NA
J: TRBJ1-6
V: TRBV30
D: NA
CDR3: CAWSVRSPLHF
DNA: TGTGCCTGGAGTGTCCGTTCACCCCTCCACTTT

size: NA
J: TRBJ2-2
V: TRBV7-6
D: NA
CDR3: CASSPPFVFSGELFF
DNA: TGTGCCAGCAGCCCCCCGTTTGTGTTCTCCGGGGAGCTGTTTTTT

size: once
J: TRBJ2-7
V: TRBV6-6
D: NA
CDR3: CASSSPDTSYEQYF
DNA: TGTGCCAGCAGTTCCCCGGACACCTCCTACGAGCAGTACTTC

size: NA
J: TRBJ1-6
V: TRBV2
D: NA
CDR3: CASNLEGDRSPLHF
DNA: TGTGCCAGCAATCTCGAGGGGGATAGGTCACCCCTCCACTTT

size: NA
J: TRBJ2-5
V: TRBV4-3
D: TRBD2
CDR3: CASSRTGTSGFQGETQYF
DNA: TGCGCCAGCAGCCGTACCGGGACTAGCGGCTTCCAAGGAGAGACCCAGTACTTC

size: NA
J: TRBJ2-5
V: TRBV5-1
D: TRBD1
CDR3: CASSSGQLQETQYF
DNA: TGCGCCAGCAGCTCGGGACAGTTACAAGAGACCCAGTACTTC